This T cell receptor (beta chain) was captured in a study of PD-1 blockade in classical Hodgkin lymphoma. Each and every patient relapsed after autologous stem cell transplantation, and patients got differing brentuximab vedotin exposure. When best responses were assessed, they were complete response, partial response or progressive disease. To note about this clone: Its matching antigen is unknown. At one end, the junction sequence differs from germline, possibly due to a read error.

The V gene's germline CDR1 is SNHLY and CDR2 FYNNEI. CDR3 length: 14 amino acids. General study results and limits: Baseline TCR diversity was reportedly lower in newly diagnosed patients than in healthy donors. It was reported as lower still in relapsed/refractory patients. Exclusion applied to patients who initiated nivolumab less than 1 year following ASCT.

The method was immunoSEQ multiplex PCR; TCRdb's version includes in-frame clones alone and lacks a portion of them. Of over 50,000 clones in the sample, around 67% are singletons; the top ten hold about 16%. The chain combines TRBV2 with TRBJ1-1, with 8 bases aligning to TRBD1. Source: peripheral blood mononuclear cells (PBMCs), taken before the second cycle of nivolumab. The TCR comes from a human donor with classical Hodgkin lymphoma. The CDR3 sequence: CAGRGQGGNTEAFF. CDR3 nucleotides: TGTGCCGGCAGGGGGCAGGGAGGGAACACTGAAGCTTTCTTT.